This T cell receptor beta chain originates from a study of a mutant IDH1 vaccine in newly diagnosed glioma. Study overall: First vaccine doses came 4-6 weeks after radiotherapy alone, or with temozolomide cycles. Whole-study findings and limits: With respect to changes in top peripheral T cell clonotypes, pseudoprogression seemed unrelated.

Concerning this clone: Its antigen is not known.

Repertoires were generated with immunoSEQ multiplex PCR, while TCRdb's copy carries only in-frame clones and drops some. The table shows around 60,000 clones, with about nine tenths occurring only once. This CDR3 region has 16 residues. The germline CDR1 and CDR2 sequences are MNHNY and SVGAGI (reference sequence). V dropped 2 bases and J dropped 3; count of bases not matched to a gene: 6. Stated time point: week 11, during vaccination. One vaccine dose held 300 ug of mutant IDH1 20-mer peptide and came with topical imiquimod. New IDH1-mutant, ATRX-lost WHO grade 3 or 4 astrocytomas occurred in donors.

Sequenced material: PBMCs, taken from a glioma patient whose treatment included an IDH1 peptide vaccine. The V and J genes are TRBV6-6 and TRBJ1-5; 8 positions agree with TRBD1. This TCR was sampled from a man in his forties with glioma. CDR3 sequence (DNA): TGTGCCAGCAGTTACCCCGGGACAGGTGCCAATCAGCCCCAGCATTTT. Encoded protein: CASSYPGTGANQPQHF.